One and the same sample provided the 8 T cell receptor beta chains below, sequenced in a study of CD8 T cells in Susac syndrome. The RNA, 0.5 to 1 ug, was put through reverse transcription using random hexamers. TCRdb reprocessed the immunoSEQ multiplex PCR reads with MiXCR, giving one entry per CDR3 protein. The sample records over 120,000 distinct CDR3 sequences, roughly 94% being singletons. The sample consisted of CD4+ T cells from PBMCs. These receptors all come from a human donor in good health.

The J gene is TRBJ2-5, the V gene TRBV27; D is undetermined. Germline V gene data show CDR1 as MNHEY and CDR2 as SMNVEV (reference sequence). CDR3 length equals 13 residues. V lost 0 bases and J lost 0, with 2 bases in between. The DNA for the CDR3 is TGTGCCAGCAGTTTATCGTACCAAGAGACCCAGTACTTC. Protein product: CASSLSYQETQYF.

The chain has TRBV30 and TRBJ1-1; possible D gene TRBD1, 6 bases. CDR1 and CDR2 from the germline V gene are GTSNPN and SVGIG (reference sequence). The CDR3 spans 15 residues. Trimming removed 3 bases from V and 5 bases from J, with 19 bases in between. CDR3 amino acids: CAWRRPGQLGTEAFF. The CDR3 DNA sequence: TGTGCCTGGAGGCGACCCGGACAGCTGGGGACTGAAGCTTTCTTT.

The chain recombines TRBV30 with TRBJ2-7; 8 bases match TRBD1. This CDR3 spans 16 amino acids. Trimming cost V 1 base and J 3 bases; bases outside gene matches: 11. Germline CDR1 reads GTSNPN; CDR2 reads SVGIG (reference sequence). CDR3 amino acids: CAWSGLTGVLGYEQYF. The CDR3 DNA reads TGTGCCTGGAGTGGCTTGACAGGGGTTTTGGGCTACGAGCAGTACTTC.

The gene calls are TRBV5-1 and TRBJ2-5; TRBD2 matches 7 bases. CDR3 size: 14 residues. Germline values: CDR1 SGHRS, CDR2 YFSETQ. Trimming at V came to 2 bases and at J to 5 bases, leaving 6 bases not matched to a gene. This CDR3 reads CASSFWTRGETQYF. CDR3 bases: TGCGCCAGCAGCTTTTGGACTAGGGGTGAGACCCAGTACTTC.

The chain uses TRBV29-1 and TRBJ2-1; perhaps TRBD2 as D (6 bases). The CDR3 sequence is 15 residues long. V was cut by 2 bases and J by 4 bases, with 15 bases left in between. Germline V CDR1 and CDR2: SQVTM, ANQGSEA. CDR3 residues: CSVESTSRYYNEQFF. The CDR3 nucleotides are TGCAGCGTTGAAAGCACTAGCAGATATTACAATGAGCAGTTCTTC.

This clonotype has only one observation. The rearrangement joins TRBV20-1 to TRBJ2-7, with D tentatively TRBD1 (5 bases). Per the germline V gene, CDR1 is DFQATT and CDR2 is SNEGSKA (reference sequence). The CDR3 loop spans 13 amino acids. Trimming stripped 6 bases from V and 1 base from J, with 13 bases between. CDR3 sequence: CSARQPISYEQYF. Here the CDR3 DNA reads TGCAGTGCCCGACAGCCCATTTCCTACGAGCAGTACTTC.

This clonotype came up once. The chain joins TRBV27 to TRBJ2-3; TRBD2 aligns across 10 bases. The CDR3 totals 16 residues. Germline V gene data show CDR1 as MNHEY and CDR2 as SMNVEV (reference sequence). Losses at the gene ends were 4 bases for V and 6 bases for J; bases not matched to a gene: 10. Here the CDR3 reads CASSSPSGSYSDTQYF. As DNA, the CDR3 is TGTGCCAGCAGTTCCCCTAGCGGGAGTTACTCGGATACGCAGTATTTT.

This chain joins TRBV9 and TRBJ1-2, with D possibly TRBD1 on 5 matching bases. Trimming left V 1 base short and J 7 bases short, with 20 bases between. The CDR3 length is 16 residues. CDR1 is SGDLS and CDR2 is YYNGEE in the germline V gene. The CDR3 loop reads CASSVFTRGGAGGYTF. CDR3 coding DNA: TGTGCCAGCAGCGTATTCACTCGGGGGGGTGCGGGTGGCTACACCTTC.